This TCR beta chain was identified during a study of blood T cell repertoires in COVID-19. About the study: Some COVID-19 samples were acute and others convalescent; all came from the United States, Italy and Spain.

The trim removed 6 bases at V and 3 bases at J, leaving 8 bases unmatched. CDR3 length equals 16 residues. CDR1 is ENHRY, CDR2 SYGVKD, per germline. Study processing details: Cell counts per sample came from amplifying reference gene primers. Sequencing used immunoSEQ multiplex PCR; TCRdb keeps in-frame clones, though not all of them. V, J and clone size derive from that table, while D and trimming were established from the DNA sequence. The data show roughly 69,000 clones, roughly three quarters seen once. This clone was counted only a few times. The chain is built from TRBV10-3 and TRBJ1-6; 7 nucleotides line up with TRBD1. The TCR originated in a woman aged 45-65 years with acute or convalescent COVID-19. The specimen sequenced was peripheral blood. The CDR3 protein is CAIRDTGEYYNSPLHF. The DNA for the CDR3 is TGTGCCATCAGGGACACAGGGGAATACTATAATTCACCCCTCCACTTT.